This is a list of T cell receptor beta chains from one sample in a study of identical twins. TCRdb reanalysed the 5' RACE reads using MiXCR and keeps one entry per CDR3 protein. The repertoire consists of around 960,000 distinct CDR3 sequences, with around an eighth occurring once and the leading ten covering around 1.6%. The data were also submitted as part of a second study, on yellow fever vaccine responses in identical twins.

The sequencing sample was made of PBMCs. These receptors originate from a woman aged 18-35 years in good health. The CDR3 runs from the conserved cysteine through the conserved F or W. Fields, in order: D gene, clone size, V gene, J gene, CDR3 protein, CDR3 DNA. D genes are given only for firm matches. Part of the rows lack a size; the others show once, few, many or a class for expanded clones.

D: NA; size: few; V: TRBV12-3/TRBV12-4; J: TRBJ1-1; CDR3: CASSPEPGPRTEAFF; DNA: TGTGCCAGCAGTCCCGAACCGGGACCGAGGACTGAAGCTTTCTTT
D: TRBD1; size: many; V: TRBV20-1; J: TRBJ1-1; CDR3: CSARETGHAFF; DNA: TGCAGTGCTAGAGAGACAGGGCATGCTTTCTTT
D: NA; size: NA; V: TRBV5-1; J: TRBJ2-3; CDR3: CASSHGRSSPDTQYF; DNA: TGCGCCAGCAGCCATGGCCGGTCTAGCCCAGATACGCAGTATTTT
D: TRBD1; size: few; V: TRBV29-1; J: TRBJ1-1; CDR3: CSVDGGMTGSIKGTEAFF; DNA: TGCAGCGTTGATGGCGGTATGACAGGGTCGATAAAAGGCACTGAAGCTTTCTTT
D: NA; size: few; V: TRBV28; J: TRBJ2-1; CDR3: CASSPPTSIYNEQFF; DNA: TGTGCCAGCAGTCCCCCGACTAGTATATACAATGAGCAGTTCTTC
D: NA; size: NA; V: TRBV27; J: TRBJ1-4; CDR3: CASSPRGGRNEKLFF; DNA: TGTGCCAGCAGTCCCCGGGGGGGTCGGAATGAAAAACTGTTTTTT
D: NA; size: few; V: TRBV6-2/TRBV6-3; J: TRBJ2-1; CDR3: CASSKWTSLLNEQFF; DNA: TGTGCCAGCAGCAAATGGACTTCCCTACTGAATGAGCAGTTCTTC
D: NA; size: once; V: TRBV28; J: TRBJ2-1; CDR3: CASSSHMRDEQFF; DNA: TGTGCCAGCAGTTCTCACATGCGCGATGAGCAGTTCTTC
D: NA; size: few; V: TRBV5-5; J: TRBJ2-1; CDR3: CASSFAAGSPGANEQFF; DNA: TGTGCCAGCAGCTTTGCCGCAGGTTCCCCAGGTGCGAATGAGCAGTTCTTC
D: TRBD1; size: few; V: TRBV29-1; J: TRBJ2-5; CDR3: CSVDQDRGWETQYF; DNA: TGCAGCGTTGATCAGGACAGGGGATGGGAGACCCAGTACTTC
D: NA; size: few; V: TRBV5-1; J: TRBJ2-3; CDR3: CASSGRGTTDTQYF; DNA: TGCGCCAGTTCAGGGCGGGGAACCACAGATACGCAGTATTTT
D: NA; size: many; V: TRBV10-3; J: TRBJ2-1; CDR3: CAISESRPGSGNEQFF; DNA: TGTGCCATCAGTGAGTCGAGACCAGGGTCTGGTAATGAGCAGTTCTTC
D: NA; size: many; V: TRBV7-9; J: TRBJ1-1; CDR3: CASSLVGSTEAFF; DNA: TGTGCCAGCAGCTTAGTGGGGAGCACTGAAGCTTTCTTT
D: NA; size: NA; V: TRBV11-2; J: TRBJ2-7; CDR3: CASSFSGIGYEQYF; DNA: TGTGCCAGCAGCTTCTCCGGGATCGGCTACGAGCAGTACTTC
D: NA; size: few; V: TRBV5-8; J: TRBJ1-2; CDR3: CASSQTLRKGFYGYTF; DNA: TGTGCCAGCAGCCAAACATTGCGGAAGGGGTTCTATGGCTACACCTTC